The clone carrying this T cell receptor beta chain has a count of ten or more. The germline CDR1 and CDR2 sequences are SGHTS and YDEGEE. J was trimmed by 0 bases and V by 1 base; bases with no gene match: 7. The CDR3 loop spans 19 amino acids. The sample belongs to a study of T cells of healthy individuals. MiXCR, applied by TCRdb to the 5' RACE reads, yields one record per CDR3 protein. The top ten hold about 15% of the sample, which has tens of thousands of distinct CDR3 sequences, under 15% seen once. This TCR was recovered from a human donor in good health. The V gene is TRBV5-8, the J gene TRBJ2-4; 13 nucleotides match TRBD2. CDR3 sequence (DNA): TGTGCCAGCAGCTTGTCTTTCGGACTAGCGGGAGTAGCCAAAAACATTCAGTACTTC. It encodes CASSLSFGLAGVAKNIQYF.